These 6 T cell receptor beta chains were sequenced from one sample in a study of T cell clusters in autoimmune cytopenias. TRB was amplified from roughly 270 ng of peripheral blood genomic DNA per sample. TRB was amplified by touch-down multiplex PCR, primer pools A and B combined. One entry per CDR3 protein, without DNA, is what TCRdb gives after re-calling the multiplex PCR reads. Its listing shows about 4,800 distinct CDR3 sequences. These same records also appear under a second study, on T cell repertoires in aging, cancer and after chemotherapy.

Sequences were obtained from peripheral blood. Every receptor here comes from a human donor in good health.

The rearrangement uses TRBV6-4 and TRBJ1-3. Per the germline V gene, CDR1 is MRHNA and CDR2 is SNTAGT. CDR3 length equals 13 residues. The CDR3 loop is CASIPISGNTIYF.

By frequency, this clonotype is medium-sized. The CDR3 reads CASRPGTTNTGELFF. J is TRBJ2-2 and V is TRBV5-1; checking the TCRdb D call of TRBD1 is not possible without DNA. CDR3 length: 15 amino acids. CDR1 SGHRS and CDR2 YFSETQ come from the germline V gene. Supplemented by reference TRBV5-1 and TRBJ2-2, the full variable domain reads KAGVTQTPRYLIKTRGQQVTLSCSPISGHRSVSWYQQTPGQGLQFLFEYFSETQRNKGNFPGRFSGRQFSNSRSEMNVSTLELGDSALYLCASRPGTTNTGELFFGEGSRLTVL.

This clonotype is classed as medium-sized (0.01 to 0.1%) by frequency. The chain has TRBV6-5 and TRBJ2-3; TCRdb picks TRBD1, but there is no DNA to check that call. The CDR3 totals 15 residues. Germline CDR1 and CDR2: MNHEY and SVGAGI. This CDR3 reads CASSYGRERTDTQYF.

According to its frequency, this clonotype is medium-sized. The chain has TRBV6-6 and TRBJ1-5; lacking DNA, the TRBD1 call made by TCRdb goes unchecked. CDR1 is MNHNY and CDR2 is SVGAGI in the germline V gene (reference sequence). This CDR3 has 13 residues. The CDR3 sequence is CASSWGPGQPQHF.

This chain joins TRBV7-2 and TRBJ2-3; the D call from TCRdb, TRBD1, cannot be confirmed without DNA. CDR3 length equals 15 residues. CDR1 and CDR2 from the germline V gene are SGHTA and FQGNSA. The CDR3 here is CASSLMGPMENTQYF.

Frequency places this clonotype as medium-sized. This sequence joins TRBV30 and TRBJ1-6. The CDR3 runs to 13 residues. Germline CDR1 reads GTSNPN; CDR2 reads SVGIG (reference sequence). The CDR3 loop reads CAWSVQEGSPLHF.